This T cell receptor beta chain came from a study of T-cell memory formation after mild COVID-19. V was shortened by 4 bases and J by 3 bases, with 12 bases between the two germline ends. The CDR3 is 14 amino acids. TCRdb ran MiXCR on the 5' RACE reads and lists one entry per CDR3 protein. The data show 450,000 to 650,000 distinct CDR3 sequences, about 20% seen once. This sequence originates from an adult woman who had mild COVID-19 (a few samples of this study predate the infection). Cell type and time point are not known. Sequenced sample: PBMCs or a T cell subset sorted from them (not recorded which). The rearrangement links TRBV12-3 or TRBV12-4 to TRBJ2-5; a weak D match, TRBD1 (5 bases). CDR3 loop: CASSSRGWEETQYF. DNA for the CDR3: TGTGCCAGCAGTTCAAGGGGATGGGAAGAGACCCAGTACTTC.